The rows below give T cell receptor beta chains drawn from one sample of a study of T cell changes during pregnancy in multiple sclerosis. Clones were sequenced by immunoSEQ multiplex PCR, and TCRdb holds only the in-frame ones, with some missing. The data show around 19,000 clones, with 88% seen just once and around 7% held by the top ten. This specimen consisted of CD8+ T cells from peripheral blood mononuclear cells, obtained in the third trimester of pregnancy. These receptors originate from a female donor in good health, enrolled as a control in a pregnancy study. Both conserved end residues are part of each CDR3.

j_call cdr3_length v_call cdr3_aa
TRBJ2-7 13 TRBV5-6 CASSLYRVAEQYF
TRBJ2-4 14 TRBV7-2 CASSLSSGQNIQYF
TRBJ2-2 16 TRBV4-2 CASSQADRANTGELFF
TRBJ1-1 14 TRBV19 CASVDRAGSPEAFF
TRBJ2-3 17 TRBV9 CASSPEVRGANRGTQYF
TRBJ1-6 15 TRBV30 CAWSADTGIGSPLHF
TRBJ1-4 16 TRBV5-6 CASSLGFRGTDEKLFF
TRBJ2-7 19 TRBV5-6 CASSFHRSTYHRTTYEQYF
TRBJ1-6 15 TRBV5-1 CASSLWAGEASPLHF
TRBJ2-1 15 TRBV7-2 CASTGGPSGYNEQFF
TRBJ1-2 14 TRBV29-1 CSVEEGRAAHGYTF
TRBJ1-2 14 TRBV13 CASFRQATNYGYTF
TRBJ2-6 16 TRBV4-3 CASSQTSGSGANVLTF
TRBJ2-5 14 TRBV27 CASRWTSGTGTQYF
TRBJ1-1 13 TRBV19 CASRTGWVAEAFF
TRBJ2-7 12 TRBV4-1 CASSPNSYEQYF
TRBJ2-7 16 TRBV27 CASSPPEGLARGEQYF
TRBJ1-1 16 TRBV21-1 CASSKFARQGNTEAFF